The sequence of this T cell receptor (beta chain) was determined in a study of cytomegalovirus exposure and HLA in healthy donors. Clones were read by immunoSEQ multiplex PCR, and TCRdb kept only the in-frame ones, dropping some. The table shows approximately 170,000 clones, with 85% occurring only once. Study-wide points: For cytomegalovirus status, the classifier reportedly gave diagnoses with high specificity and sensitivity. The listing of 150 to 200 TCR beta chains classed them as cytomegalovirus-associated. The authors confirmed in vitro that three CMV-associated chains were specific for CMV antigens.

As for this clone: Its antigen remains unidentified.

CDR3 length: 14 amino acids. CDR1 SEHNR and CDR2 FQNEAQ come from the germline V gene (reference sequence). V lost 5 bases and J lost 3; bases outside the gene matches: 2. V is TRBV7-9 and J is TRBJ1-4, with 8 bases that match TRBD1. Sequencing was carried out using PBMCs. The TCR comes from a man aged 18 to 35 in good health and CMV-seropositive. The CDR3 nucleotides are TGTGCCAGCAGCAGGACAGGGCCTAATGAAAAACTGTTTTTT. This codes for CASSRTGPNEKLFF.